These T cell receptor beta chains were read from a single sample in a study of beta chain features in type 1 diabetes. Some clones are missing from TCRdb's copy, which holds only in-frame ones; the method was immunoSEQ multiplex PCR. The sample has 100,000 to 150,000 clones, roughly 10% seen once. Sequencing used central memory CD4+ T cells from blood. All receptors come from a man aged 30 to 39 with type 1 diabetes. Each CDR3 is given with its conserved first and last residue. D genes are given only for firm matches. The size entry is marked missing in some rows and otherwise reads once, few, many or a size class.

>TRBV20-1|few|TRBJ2-3|NA
TGCAGTGCTGTCCTCCGGGATACGCAGTATTTT
CSAVLRDTQYF
>TRBV30|few|TRBJ2-7|NA
TGTGCCTGGGGCGACAGTCATAGCTCCTACGAGCAGTACTTC
CAWGDSHSSYEQYF
>TRBV29-1|few|TRBJ1-1|TRBD1
TGCAGCGTTGATTCGGGACAGGGTATATCTGAAGCTTTCTTT
CSVDSGQGISEAFF
>TRBV6-6|few|TRBJ2-7|NA
TGTGCCAGCAGCACACAGGGTCCCTACGAGCAGTACTTC
CASSTQGPYEQYF
>TRBV7-2|few|TRBJ2-3|NA
TGTGCCAGCAGCCCCCCAGGGGCGCGCTCAGATACGCAGTATTTT
CASSPPGARSDTQYF
>TRBV19|many|TRBJ2-7|NA
TGTGCCAGTAGTATGGGTCTAGCCTACGAGCAGTACTTC
CASSMGLAYEQYF
>TRBV5-1|NA|TRBJ2-7|TRBD2
TGCGCCAGCAGCCCCAGAGCGGGGGGGATATACGAGCAGTACTTC
CASSPRAGGIYEQYF
>TRBV4-1|NA|TRBJ2-1|TRBD1
TGCGCCAGCAGCCAAGGACAGGGGGCCCTCAATGAGCAGTTCTTC
CASSQGQGALNEQFF
>TRBV7-9|few|TRBJ2-5|TRBD1
TGTGCTAGCAGCACAGGGGGCGGGGAGACCCAGTACTTC
CASSTGGGETQYF
>TRBV11-2|few|TRBJ2-7|NA
TGTGCCAGCAGCCACGGACAGAACTACGAGCAGTACTTC
CASSHGQNYEQYF
>TRBV28|NA|TRBJ1-4|NA
TGTGCCAGCAGTTTAGGTCGGGCTAATGAAAAACTGTTTTTT
CASSLGRANEKLFF
>TRBV2|many|TRBJ2-5|NA
TGTGCCAGCAGCGCGGTAGATGCGGAGACCCAGTACTTC
CASSAVDAETQYF
>TRBV4-2|few|TRBJ2-1|NA
TGTGCCAGCAGCCAAGAGGACAGCTACAATGAGCAGTTCTTC
CASSQEDSYNEQFF
>TRBV28|few|TRBJ1-6|NA
TGTGCCAGCAGTTCCCCTAGCGGATCACCCCTCCACTTT
CASSSPSGSPLHF
>TRBV4-1|NA|TRBJ1-2|NA
TGCGCCAGCAGCCAACCTGTCCCAGGGCTGTCGGGTAACTATGGCTACACCTTC
CASSQPVPGLSGNYGYTF
>TRBV6-6|NA|TRBJ2-1|TRBD2
TGTGCCACCAACGGGGGGGTAAATGAGCAGTTCTTC
CATNGGVNEQFF
>TRBV2|NA|TRBJ2-1|TRBD1
TGTGCCAGCAGCGAAACAGGGGATGAGCAGTTCTTC
CASSETGDEQFF
>TRBV13|few|TRBJ1-6|NA
TGTGCCAGCAGCCACAGGGACTCCTATAATTCACCCCTCCACTTT
CASSHRDSYNSPLHF
>TRBV19|NA|TRBJ2-5|NA
TGTGCCAGTAGCCCGACAGTCCAAGAGACCCAGTACTTC
CASSPTVQETQYF
>TRBV10-3|few|TRBJ2-7|NA
TGTGCCACCCTCCAGGGAAAGAGCTCCTACGAGCAGTACTTC
CATLQGKSSYEQYF
>TRBV5-4|NA|TRBJ1-4|NA
TGCGCCAGCAGCCAAGAACCATCAGGAACTAATGAAAAACTGTTTTTT
CASSQEPSGTNEKLFF
>TRBV21-1|few|TRBJ1-2|NA
TGTGCCAGCAGCAAAGGGCGGATTCCCTATGGCTACACCTTC
CASSKGRIPYGYTF
>TRBV19|NA|TRBJ1-5|NA
TGTGCCCACAGGGCAGTCGATCAGCCCCAGCATTTT
CAHRAVDQPQHF
>TRBV9|few|TRBJ2-7|NA
TGTGCCAGCAGCCCACCCCTATTGGTGGAGTCCCTAAAGGCCTACGAGCAGTACTTC
CASSPPLLVESLKAYEQYF
>TRBV4-1|NA|TRBJ2-1|TRBD2
TGCGCCAGCAGCCGAAGTCCGGGGGGGGCCTACAATGAGCAGTTCTTC
CASSRSPGGAYNEQFF
>TRBV21-1|few|TRBJ2-7|NA
TGTGCCAGCAGCAAAGCGCGTGGAGGAGGGTTCCACGAGCAGTACTTC
CASSKARGGGFHEQYF
>TRBV2|NA|TRBJ2-1|TRBD1
TGTGCAAGCCGGGACAGAATGATCAATGAGCAGTTCTTC
CASRDRMINEQFF
>TRBV9|NA|TRBJ2-7|TRBD2
TGTGCCAGCAGCCCCCGACCCCCTACTAGCGGTAGCTCCTACGAGCAGTACTTC
CASSPRPPTSGSSYEQYF
>TRBV6-5|few|TRBJ1-3|NA
TGTGCCAGCAGTTTCACCTACTCTGGAAACACCATATATTTT
CASSFTYSGNTIYF
>TRBV20-1|few|TRBJ1-1|NA
TGCAGTGCGGGGGGATGGGCTGAAGCTTTCTTT
CSAGGWAEAFF
>TRBV19|medium-sized|TRBJ1-1|NA
TGTGCCAGTATTCCAATGGAGGGGACTGAAGCTTTCTTT
CASIPMEGTEAFF
>TRBV30|few|TRBJ2-3|TRBD2
TGTGCCTGGAGTTCCAGCGGGGTTACAGATACGCAGTATTTT
CAWSSSGVTDTQYF
>TRBV30|few|TRBJ2-5|NA
TGTGCCTGGAGTGGGCCGAATAAGCAAGAGACCCAGTACTTC
CAWSGPNKQETQYF
>TRBV30|few|TRBJ2-6|TRBD1
TGTGCCTGGACCGGGACAGGGATGTTATACGGGGCCAACGTCCTGACTTTC
CAWTGTGMLYGANVLTF
>TRBV15|NA|TRBJ2-4|NA
TGTGCCACCAGCAGAGATCTCGGTGTTCAGTACTTC
CATSRDLGVQYF
>TRBV7-2|many|TRBJ2-5|NA
TGTGCCACCACTCCCTCCCAAGAGACCCAGTACTTC
CATTPSQETQYF
>TRBV2|few|TRBJ2-5|NA
TGTGCCAGCACGACAGGGAGGACAGAGACCCAGTACTTC
CASTTGRTETQYF
>TRBV18|few|TRBJ1-4|NA
TGTGCCAGCTCCCTAACACAGGATCCTAATGAAAAACTGTTTTTT
CASSLTQDPNEKLFF
>TRBV30|NA|TRBJ2-7|NA
TGTGCCTGGAGTGTATGGCCAAAATCCTACGAGCAGTACTTC
CAWSVWPKSYEQYF
>TRBV6-6|NA|TRBJ1-6|NA
TGTGCCAGCATGGACAGAAATTCACCCCTCCACTTT
CASMDRNSPLHF
>TRBV4-1|NA|TRBJ2-5|NA
TGCGCCAGCAGAAAATCCGGGAGTCAAGAGACCCAGTACTTC
CASRKSGSQETQYF